The 28 T cell receptor beta chains given below trace back to one sample, sequenced in a study of blood T cell repertoires in COVID-19. The method was immunoSEQ multiplex PCR; TCRdb's version includes in-frame clones alone and lacks a portion of them. The table lists 240,000 or so clones, around 81% of them singletons. What was sequenced was peripheral blood. Receptors originate from a woman aged 80 or over with COVID-19, enrolled during active disease.

The sample holds many counts of this clone. This rearrangement joins TRBV6-2 or TRBV6-3 to TRBJ1-3; the D is unclear. From germline, CDR1 is MNHEY and CDR2 SVGEGT. The CDR3 is made up of 15 amino acids. Trimming shortened V by 2 bases and J by 2 bases, and 10 bases separated the two germline ends. Written as DNA, the CDR3 is TGTGCCAGCAGTTACGGAGCGGGCGCTGGAAACACCATATATTTT. This encodes CASSYGAGAGNTIYF.

This clone occurred a few times. The V call is TRBV28, the J call TRBJ1-2; 9 bases match TRBD1. The length of the CDR3 is 15 residues. Germline V lookup: CDR1 MDHEN, CDR2 SYDVKM. V trimming: 5 bases; J trimming: 5 bases; junction bases outside the gene matches: 9. The CDR3 reads CASSLWGQGGYGYTF. CDR3 nucleotides: TGTGCCAGCAGTCTTTGGGGACAGGGTGGGTATGGCTACACCTTC.

This clone is a singleton in its sample. J is TRBJ2-7 and V is TRBV7-8; 15 bases agree with TRBD2. The CDR3 totals 18 residues. V trimming: 2 bases; J trimming: 2 bases; junction bases outside the gene matches: 7. Germline V gene data show CDR1 as SGHVS and CDR2 as FQNEAQ. As DNA, the CDR3 is TGTGCCAGCAGCTTATTCGGGACTAGCGGGAGGTTAGCCTACGAGCAGTACTTC. It encodes CASSLFGTSGRLAYEQYF.

The CDR3 sequence: CASSSPLGVRAGTGELFF. CDR3 in DNA: TGCGCCAGCAGCTCGCCGCTCGGGGTTAGGGCTGGGACCGGGGAGCTGTTTTTT. V gene TRBV5-1 combines with J gene TRBJ2-2; perhaps TRBD2 as D (5 bases). The CDR3 spans 18 residues. V dropped 3 bases and J dropped 5 bases, with 23 bases sitting between them. Germline lookup yields CDR1 SGHRS and CDR2 YFSETQ.

The V and J genes are TRBV7-3 and TRBJ1-6; no clear D gene. The CDR3 is 13 amino acids. The ends were cut back, 0 bases at V and 9 bases at J, with 6 bases in the middle. The germline CDR1 and CDR2 sequences are SGHTA and FQGTGA. CDR3 loop: CASSLTSVSPLHF. DNA for the CDR3: TGTGCCAGCAGCTTAACGTCGGTTTCACCCCTCCACTTT.

This clone appeared once. The chain couples TRBV7-9 to TRBJ1-2; 7 bases fit TRBD1. Germline CDR1 and CDR2: SEHNR and FQNEAQ (reference sequence). J gave up 14 bases and V 5 bases, and 8 bases lay outside the gene matches. The CDR3 contains 11 residues. The CDR3 region has the DNA TGTGCCAGCAGCCCGGGGACAGCTGGGACCTTC. Protein sequence: CASSPGTAGTF.

The chain links TRBV4-2 to TRBJ2-3; 9 bases are shared with TRBD1. CDR1 LGHNA and CDR2 YNFKEQ come from the germline V gene. V dropped 4 bases and J dropped 4; count of bases not matched to a gene: 12. The CDR3 is 17 amino acids. The CDR3 is CASSPYTRTGEADTQYF. The CDR3, as DNA: TGTGCCAGCAGCCCTTATACGCGGACAGGGGAAGCAGATACGCAGTATTTT.

The CDR3 protein is CASSTGGLGLETQYF. In DNA, the CDR3 is TGTGCCAGCAGTACCGGGGGACTAGGGCTTGAGACCCAGTACTTC. The chain recombines TRBV2 with TRBJ2-5, with 8 bases matching TRBD2. This CDR3 is built from 15 residues. The germline V gene has CDR1 SNHLY and CDR2 FYNNEI. Trimming at V came to 5 bases and at J to 5 bases, leaving 10 bases not matched to a gene.

The rearrangement joins TRBV30 to TRBJ1-2, with 7 bases matching TRBD1. The CDR3 consists of 15 residues. Germline V lookup: CDR1 GTSNPN, CDR2 SVGIG (reference sequence). V was pared by 5 bases and J by 4 bases, with 13 bases of the junction left unmatched. The CDR3 DNA follows: TGTGCCTGGGTTCCCCCAACGGGACAGTCCTATGGCTACACCTTC. Translated, it gives CAWVPPTGQSYGYTF. The full variable domain, completed using reference TRBV30 and TRBJ1-2, is SQTIHQWPATLVQPVGSPLSLECTVEGTSNPNLYWYRQAAGRGLQLLFYSVGIGQISSEVPQNLSASRPQDRQFILSSKKLLLSDSGFYLCAWVPPTGQSYGYTFGSGTRLTVV.

The chain employs TRBV19 and TRBJ1-2; D uncertain. The V end was cut by 5 bases, the J end by 5 bases, with 12 bases between. This CDR3 is built from 13 residues. The germline CDR1 and CDR2 sequences are LNHDA and SQIVND (reference sequence). The CDR3 sequence: CASSPRGEYGYTF. The DNA of the CDR3 is TGTGCCAGTAGTCCCCGCGGGGAGTATGGCTACACCTTC.

The V call is TRBV30, the J call TRBJ1-5; D remains unclear. The CDR3 runs 13 residues. The V end was cut by 1 base, the J end by 1 base, with 5 bases between. Germline-derived CDR1 and CDR2 are GTSNPN and SVGIG (reference sequence). CDR3 sequence: CAWSAGSNQPQHF. For the CDR3, the DNA is TGTGCCTGGAGTGCGGGAAGCAATCAGCCCCAGCATTTT.

This chain links TRBV3-1 (or the pseudogene TRBV3-2) with TRBJ2-7; 9 positions agree with TRBD1. There are 15 residues in the CDR3. Germline trimming cut 1 base from V and 2 bases from J; bases unmatched to any gene: 3. Germline CDR1 LGHDT, CDR2 YNNKEL (reference sequence). The CDR3 coding sequence is TGTGCCAGCAGCCAAGCCGGGACAGGGACCTACGAGCAGTACTTC. Amino acid sequence: CASSQAGTGTYEQYF.

This chain uses TRBV28 with TRBJ2-1; D remains unclear. The ends were cut back, 5 bases at V and 7 bases at J, with 15 bases in the middle. The germline V gene encodes CDR1 MDHEN and CDR2 SYDVKM. CDR3 length equals 14 residues. The CDR3 protein is CASSPISASNEQFF. The CDR3 DNA follows: TGTGCCAGCAGTCCGATAAGCGCTAGTAATGAGCAGTTCTTC.

This clone was seen just once. The V and J genes are TRBV3-1 (or the pseudogene TRBV3-2) and TRBJ2-5; TRBD2 agrees at 12 bases. Germline V gene data show CDR1 as LGHDT and CDR2 as YNNKEL (reference sequence). Trimming removed 1 base from V and 1 base from J; junction bases left unmatched: 4. The CDR3 is made up of 17 amino acids. The CDR3: CASSQGPSGGAQETQYF. CDR3 sequence (DNA): TGTGCCAGCAGCCAAGGACCTAGCGGGGGGGCCCAAGAGACCCAGTACTTC.

The rearrangement joins TRBV19 to TRBJ2-3; 7 nucleotides line up with TRBD2. Germline trimming cut 7 bases from V and 5 bases from J; bases unmatched to any gene: 9. The CDR3 is made up of 14 amino acids. Germline V gives CDR1 LNHDA, CDR2 SQIVND (reference sequence). The CDR3 DNA reads as TGTGCCAGTACCGAAGGACTAGGTATAGATACGCAGTATTTT. Protein product: CASTEGLGIDTQYF.

This clone was detected only once. This rearrangement joins TRBV18 to TRBJ1-5; possible D gene TRBD1, 5 bases. V lost 1 base to trimming and J lost 7 bases, with 14 bases between them. Germline values: CDR1 KGHSH, CDR2 LQKENI. The CDR3 consists of 15 residues. CDR3 bases: TGTGCCAGCTCACCACAGGTACAGGAGGGACAGCCCCAGCATTTT. Its translation is CASSPQVQEGQPQHF.

The chain has TRBV5-1 and TRBJ1-1; D remains unclear. Germline CDR1 and CDR2: SGHRS and YFSETQ. The V and J ends lost 4 bases and 1 base respectively, with 11 bases between them. The CDR3 totals 14 residues. CDR3 bases: TGCGCCAGCAGCGGTCGGGTTTGGAACACTGAAGCTTTCTTT. Its translation: CASSGRVWNTEAFF.

The rearrangement uses TRBV28 and TRBJ1-2, with D perhaps TRBD1 (5 bases). V was shortened by 5 bases and J by 7 bases, with 14 bases between the two germline ends. Germline V gives CDR1 MDHEN, CDR2 SYDVKM. This CDR3 comprises 13 residues. This CDR3 is CASSRGGERGYTF. CDR3 bases: TGTGCCAGCAGTCGCGGGGGAGAGCGTGGCTACACCTTC.

This clone is a singleton in its sample. The rearrangement links TRBV6-4 to TRBJ2-5, with D tentatively TRBD2 (6 bases). The CDR3 is made up of 13 amino acids. V lost 1 base to trimming and J lost 6 bases, with 9 bases between them. Germline CDR1 is MRHNA and CDR2 is SNTAGT. For the CDR3, the DNA is TGTGCCAGCAGTGACTACGCGGGAAAGACCCAGTACTTC. This gives the protein CASSDYAGKTQYF.

This clone was observed a few times. The chain couples TRBV7-9 to TRBJ1-2, with D maybe TRBD1 (6 bases). V shed 5 bases and J shed 4 bases, with 20 bases lying between them. The CDR3 extends over 16 amino acids. CDR1 and CDR2 (germline): SEHNR, FQNEAQ (reference sequence). The CDR3 region is CASSLLSPTGSYGYTF. DNA for the CDR3: TGTGCCAGCAGCCTACTATCCCCTACAGGGAGCTATGGCTACACCTTC.

The DNA for the CDR3 is TGTGCCAGCAGCCAAGCGGGCGGGACCGGGATTTACACAGATACGCAGTATTTT. It translates to CASSQAGGTGIYTDTQYF. V is TRBV4-2 and J is TRBJ2-3; D is perhaps TRBD2 (6 bases). Germline CDR1 LGHNA, CDR2 YNFKEQ. CDR3 length equals 18 residues. Trimming removed 1 base from V and 2 bases from J, with 19 bases in between.

This clone was picked up one time. The chain is built from TRBV9 and TRBJ2-3; perhaps TRBD2 as D (5 bases). From germline, CDR1 is SGDLS and CDR2 YYNGEE. CDR3 length: 14 amino acids. V dropped 4 bases and J dropped 1 base, with 10 bases sitting between them. Here the CDR3 DNA reads TGTGCCAGCAGCCTGGGGAGCCGCACAGATACGCAGTATTTT. Translation: CASSLGSRTDTQYF.

The chain joins TRBV2 to TRBJ1-5, with D hard to call. The ends were cut back, 3 bases at V and 6 bases at J, with 15 bases in the middle. This CDR3 is built from 15 residues. The germline V gene encodes CDR1 SNHLY and CDR2 FYNNEI. The CDR3 DNA follows: TGTGCCAGCAGTGAGAGGGTTCCCGGGAGTCAGCCCCAGCATTTT. Its protein product is CASSERVPGSQPQHF.

The rearrangement uses TRBV2 and TRBJ2-7; 7 nucleotides match TRBD1. V lost 5 bases, J lost 4 bases, and 11 bases stayed unmatched. CDR1 and CDR2 from the germline V gene are SNHLY and FYNNEI. This CDR3 spans 15 amino acids. CDR3 amino acids: CASSNPGQRPYEQYF. The DNA of the CDR3 is TGTGCCAGCAGTAATCCGGGACAGAGGCCATACGAGCAGTACTTC. The full variable domain, in which reference TRBV2 and TRBJ2-7 provide the parts outside the CDR3, is EPEVTQTPSHQVTQMGQEVILRCVPISNHLYFYWYRQILGQKVEFLVSFYNNEISEKSEIFDDQFSVERPDGSNFTLKIRSTKLEDSAMYFCASSNPGQRPYEQYFGPGTRLTVT.

The chain links TRBV5-1 to TRBJ2-7; TRBD1 matches 9 bases. Germline CDR1 SGHRS, CDR2 YFSETQ. This CDR3 is built from 15 residues. The trim removed 1 base at V and 3 bases at J, leaving 5 bases unmatched. The CDR3 sequence is CASSLLRTGDYEQYF. Written as DNA, the CDR3 is TGCGCCAGCAGCTTGTTACGGACAGGGGACTACGAGCAGTACTTC.

V is TRBV7-8 and J is TRBJ2-5; 8 bases align to TRBD2. The V segment lost 2 bases and the J segment 4 bases; nucleotides outside the gene matches: 6. The CDR3 consists of 15 residues. Germline assignment: CDR1 SGHVS and CDR2 FQNEAQ. The CDR3 DNA follows: TGTGCCAGCAGCTTATCCGGGGGGGGTGGAGAGACCCAGTACTTC. Translation gives CASSLSGGGGETQYF.

This chain links TRBV3-1 (or the pseudogene TRBV3-2) with TRBJ2-2; 8 nucleotides agree with TRBD2. Germline CDR1 is LGHDT and CDR2 is YNNKEL (reference sequence). The J segment lost 5 bases and the V segment lost 3 bases, leaving 8 bases of the junction unmatched. This CDR3 is 16 amino acids long. CDR3 sequence: CASSQFTGTRTGELFF. The CDR3, as DNA: TGTGCCAGCAGCCAGTTCACCGGGACTAGGACCGGGGAGCTGTTTTTT.

The count of this clone is one. The chain employs TRBV6-5 and TRBJ2-7; D is unclear. The V end was cut by 0 bases, the J end by 2 bases, with 11 bases between. CDR1 is MNHEY, CDR2 SVGAGI, per germline. The CDR3 sequence is 15 residues long. Here the CDR3 reads CASSYSAADTYEQYF. In nucleotides, the CDR3 is TGTGCCAGCAGTTACTCGGCCGCGGATACCTACGAGCAGTACTTC.